This note documents a single TCR beta chain sequence. Clinical history as reported by participants underpinned cohort assignment. Either two negative PCRs, clearance, or symptom resolution qualified Cohort 3 donors as recovered. The entry originates in a study of blood T cell repertoires in COVID-19. Overall study context: T cells, B-cell-depleted T cells, or PBMCs supplied cDNA or gDNA.

Authors' data handling: From reference gene primer amplification, estimates of nucleated cell counts were derived. Repertoires were generated with immunoSEQ multiplex PCR, while TCRdb's copy carries only in-frame clones and drops some. D and trimming were read from the DNA, whereas the V and J calls and clone size are those reported in that table. The sample records about 500,000 clones, around 87% being singletons. The junction had 4 bases not matched to a gene; V was cut back by 5 bases and J by 5 bases. Germline CDR1 is SEHNR and CDR2 is FQNEAQ (reference sequence). The CDR3 spans 13 residues. V is TRBV7-9 and J is TRBJ2-7; 9 bases align to TRBD1. Sequencing input: PBMCs or T cells enriched from blood (not recorded which). The source is a woman between 18 and 30 years old who had recovered from COVID-19. CDR3 bases: TGTGCCAGCAGCCGGCGGGACAGGGACGAGCAGTACTTC. Protein sequence: CASSRRDRDEQYF.